This T cell receptor beta chain emerged from a study of T cells in narcolepsy. Whole-study results and caveats: Reportedly, autoreactive clonotypes were serially detected in patients' blood but not controls'. Autoreactive HCRT-specific and TRIB2-specific clonotypes were marked in same-patient CSF-versus-blood CD4+ comparisons. Some memory CD4+ repertoires had no autoreactive clone sequences.

The CDR3 length is 15 residues. Germline V gene sequence: CDR1 LNHDA, CDR2 SQIVND (reference sequence). Trimming took off 6 bases at V and 8 bases at J, with 22 bases between the two ends. The protocol was immunoSEQ multiplex PCR, while the TCRdb copy is restricted to in-frame clones and leaves out a portion. This sample has nearly 35,000 clones, with 81% found just once. Details on this clone: Its cognate antigen is unknown.

This chain uses TRBV19 with TRBJ1-2; D is possibly TRBD1 (5 bases). Input material: memory (CD45RA-) CD4+ T cells from blood. The TCR was taken from a human donor in good health. The CDR3 protein is CASSPWGGTSGGYTF. CDR3 DNA sequence: TGTGCCAGTAGCCCTTGGGGGGGGACCTCTGGCGGCTACACCTTC.